These 21 T cell receptor beta chains were all obtained from the same sample, sequenced in a study of control samples from healthy donors and cancer patients. Clones were read by immunoSEQ multiplex PCR, and TCRdb kept only the in-frame ones, dropping some. The sample has over 80,000 clones; almost 85% are singletons. Sequenced input: blood. The receptors come from a man between 60 and 70 years old in good health.

The genes are TRBV5-6 and TRBJ1-5; D remains unclear. Germline CDR1 is SGHDT and CDR2 is YYEEEE. The CDR3 is 16 amino acids. Trimming stripped 1 base from V and 3 bases from J, with 14 bases between. In DNA, the CDR3 is TGTGCCAGCAGCTTGCTTTCGGGCAGGATCAATCAGCCCCAGCATTTT. Encoded protein: CASSLLSGRINQPQHF. Supplemented by reference TRBV5-6 and TRBJ1-5, the full variable domain reads DAGVTQSPTHLIKTRGQQVTLRCSPKSGHDTVSWYQQALGQGPQFIFQYYEEEERQRGNFPDRFSGHQFPNYSSELNVNALLLGDSALYLCASSLLSGRINQPQHFGDGTRLSIL.

The chain is built from TRBV24-1 and TRBJ2-3, with TRBD1 identical over 11 bases. Germline values: CDR1 KGHDR, CDR2 SFDVKD. The ends lost 4 bases at V and 5 bases at J; junction bases unmatched: 7. CDR3 length: 16 amino acids. Written as DNA, the CDR3 is TGTGCCACCAGTGACCTCGGACAGGGGGCCGTAGATACGCAGTATTTT. Its translation: CATSDLGQGAVDTQYF.

V gene TRBV10-1 combines with J gene TRBJ2-7; 10 nucleotides line up with TRBD2. After removal of 2 bases from V and 4 bases from J, the junction contained 11 bases not matched to a gene. From germline, CDR1 is WNHNN and CDR2 SYGVQD (reference sequence). CDR3 length: 17 amino acids. CDR3: CASSERKASGSNYEQYF. In DNA form, the CDR3 reads TGCGCCAGCAGTGAGAGAAAGGCTAGCGGGAGTAATTACGAGCAGTACTTC.

The CDR3 sequence: CASSLDPTSYEQYF. In DNA form, the CDR3 reads TGTGCCAGCAGTCTAGACCCGACTTCCTACGAGCAGTACTTC. The rearrangement links TRBV27 to TRBJ2-7; no clear D. The CDR3 consists of 14 residues. The germline CDR1 and CDR2 sequences are MNHEY and SMNVEV (reference sequence). The V gene lost 5 bases and the J gene lost 1 base, with 12 bases spanning the gap.

The rearrangement links TRBV7-9 to TRBJ1-4; D is undetermined. The CDR3 is made up of 18 amino acids. V was trimmed by 0 bases and J by 0 bases, leaving 14 bases between them. Germline V CDR1 and CDR2: SEHNR, FQNEAQ (reference sequence). CDR3 in amino acids: CASSLASGGLATNEKLFF. The CDR3 DNA follows: TGTGCCAGCAGCTTAGCATCGGGCGGACTCGCAACTAATGAAAAACTGTTTTTT.

CDR3 in amino acids: CASSLGVASYEQYF. As DNA, the CDR3 is TGTGCCAGCAGCTTGGGAGTCGCTTCCTACGAGCAGTACTTC. The J gene is TRBJ2-7, the V gene TRBV5-6; D is undetermined. The germline V and J ends were trimmed by 0 bases and 1 base, with 8 bases remaining between them. The length of the CDR3 is 14 residues. The germline V gene encodes CDR1 SGHDT and CDR2 YYEEEE.

J is TRBJ2-7 and V is TRBV19; D not certain. CDR3 length: 13 amino acids. Trimming removed 6 bases from V and 4 bases from J, with 13 bases in between. The germline V gene has CDR1 LNHDA and CDR2 SQIVND (reference sequence). The CDR3 region is CASSRTHSYEQYF. As DNA, the CDR3 is TGTGCCAGTAGCCGAACCCACAGTTACGAGCAGTACTTC. Full variable domain (outside the CDR3, taken from reference TRBV19 and TRBJ2-7): DGGITQSPKYLFRKEGQNVTLSCEQNLNHDAMYWYRQDPGQGLRLIYYSQIVNDFQKGDIAEGYSVSREKKESFPLTVTSAQKNPTAFYLCASSRTHSYEQYFGPGTRLTVT.

The rearrangement joins TRBV3-1 (or the pseudogene TRBV3-2) to TRBJ2-3; 8 bases agree with TRBD2. With 6 bases clipped from V and 1 base from J, the junction kept 9 bases outside the gene matches. Germline values: CDR1 LGHDT, CDR2 YNNKEL (reference sequence). The CDR3 covers 16 residues. Here the CDR3 reads CASSLEGSGGTDTQYF. The CDR3 bases are TGTGCCAGCAGTCTTGAGGGTAGCGGGGGCACAGATACGCAGTATTTT.

The chain links TRBV7-6 to TRBJ1-5; a possible D gene is TRBD1 (6 bases). Trimming removed 5 bases at V and 0 bases at J, with 23 bases between. The CDR3 totals 19 residues. Germline V gene lookup returns CDR1 SGHVS and CDR2 FNYEAQ. The CDR3 DNA is TGTGCCAGCAGCCTTTATCCAGAAAGGACAGCCTATAGCAATCAGCCCCAGCATTTT. Its translation is CASSLYPERTAYSNQPQHF. The variable domain in full, completed from reference TRBV7-6 and TRBJ1-5, reads GAGVSQSPRYKVTKRGQDVALRCDPISGHVSLYWYRQALGQGPEFLTYFNYEAQQDKSGLPNDRFSAERPEGSISTLTIQRTEQRDSAMYRCASSLYPERTAYSNQPQHFGDGTRLSIL.

The chain couples TRBV5-6 to TRBJ1-2; D may be TRBD1 (5 bases). Germline V lookup: CDR1 SGHDT, CDR2 YYEEEE. Trimming left V 7 bases short and J 7 bases short, with 17 bases between. CDR3 length equals 13 residues. The CDR3 nucleotides read TGTGCCAGCCTGCCGGGGGGGTTTGGTGGCTACACCTTC. This sequence encodes CASLPGGFGGYTF.

This clone was detected only a few times. The V and J genes are TRBV12-1 and TRBJ2-2; TRBD2, the table's D call, was not compared with the DNA. TRBV12-1 is classified as a pseudogene. CDR3 length equals 15 residues. The CDR3: CASSFDSGSTGELFF. The CDR3 nucleotides read TGTGCCAGCAGCTTTGACAGCGGGAGTACCGGGGAGCTGTTTTTT.

The chain recombines TRBV19 with TRBJ2-3; 8 bases agree with TRBD2. The ends lost 6 bases at V and 6 bases at J; junction bases unmatched: 11. The CDR3 runs 15 residues. CDR1 and CDR2 from the germline V gene are LNHDA and SQIVND (reference sequence). The CDR3 nucleotides are TGTGCCAGTAGGAGTCCTCCGGGAGGGGCGGATACGCAGTATTTT. Translation: CASRSPPGGADTQYF.

This clone was seen a handful of times. The J gene is TRBJ2-7, the V gene TRBV7-9, with 13 nucleotides matching TRBD2. Germline CDR1 reads SEHNR; CDR2 reads FQNEAQ (reference sequence). V lost 5 bases to trimming and J lost 3 bases; unmatched junction nucleotides: 4. The CDR3 is 15 residues long. In nucleotides, the CDR3 is TGTGCCAGCAGCCCCCGACTAGCGGGGGGCTACGAGCAGTACTTC. Encoded protein: CASSPRLAGGYEQYF.

The rearrangement links TRBV6-6 to TRBJ1-1, with D possibly matching TRBD1 (6 bases). The CDR3 contains 16 residues. Trimming pared 2 bases from V and 3 bases from J, leaving 16 bases between. Germline V lookup: CDR1 MNHNY, CDR2 SVGAGI (reference sequence). CDR3 in DNA: TGTGCCAGCAGTTACGGGGGCCCGACAGGTTACACTGAAGCTTTCTTT. Its protein is CASSYGGPTGYTEAFF.

This clone was picked up one time. The CDR3: CASSPTGGPDTQYF. CDR3 bases: TGCGCCAGCAGCCCTACGGGGGGCCCAGATACGCAGTATTTT. The V gene is TRBV5-1, the J gene TRBJ2-3, with D perhaps TRBD2 (7 bases). With 4 bases removed from V and 4 bases from J, the gap between germline ends came to 13 bases. Looked up from germline, CDR1 is SGHRS and CDR2 is YFSETQ. This CDR3 region has 14 residues.

This chain links TRBV7-8 with TRBJ1-3, with 7 nucleotides matching TRBD1. The CDR3 length is 16 residues. J was trimmed by 1 base and V by 0 bases; bases with no gene match: 3. Per the germline V gene, CDR1 is SGHVS and CDR2 is FQNEAQ. CDR3 nucleotide sequence: TGTGCCAGCAGCTTAGCGGGACAGACTTCTGGAAACACCATATATTTT. Translated: CASSLAGQTSGNTIYF.

The chain combines TRBV30 with TRBJ1-5; D unclear. CDR3 size: 16 residues. Trimming cost V 1 base and J 9 bases, with 22 bases left between them. Germline assignment: CDR1 GTSNPN and CDR2 SVGIG (reference sequence). CDR3 nucleotide sequence: TGTGCCTGGAGTGAATCTTGGCAGACCTCTCTCGGGCCCCAGCATTTT. It codes for CAWSESWQTSLGPQHF. Full variable domain (outside the CDR3, taken from reference TRBV30 and TRBJ1-5): SQTIHQWPATLVQPVGSPLSLECTVEGTSNPNLYWYRQAAGRGLQLLFYSVGIGQISSEVPQNLSASRPQDRQFILSSKKLLLSDSGFYLCAWSESWQTSLGPQHFGDGTRLSIL.

This chain links TRBV7-8 with TRBJ2-1; D uncertain. V lost 0 bases and J 0 bases, leaving 12 bases between the germline ends. CDR3 length: 17 amino acids. Germline lookup yields CDR1 SGHVS and CDR2 FQNEAQ. The CDR3, as DNA: TGTGCCAGCAGCTTAGCTACAGCCGTTGGCTCCTACAATGAGCAGTTCTTC. Protein: CASSLATAVGSYNEQFF.

V is TRBV24-1 and J is TRBJ2-3; 10 bases are a match to TRBD2. J gave up 2 bases and V 3 bases, and 16 bases lay outside the gene matches. CDR3 size: 20 residues. Germline CDR1 KGHDR, CDR2 SFDVKD. Here the CDR3 DNA reads TGTGCCACCAGTGATCGGGGGGGGGACACCGGGACTAGCGTCACAGATACGCAGTATTTT. This sequence encodes CATSDRGGDTGTSVTDTQYF.

Points on this clone: Sequence at one end of the junction differs from germline and may be a read error. V and J are TRBV27 and TRBJ2-7; 10 bases fit TRBD2. The CDR3 totals 13 residues. The V gene's germline CDR1 is MNHEY and CDR2 SMNVEV (reference sequence). CDR3 loop: CASSSRLAGPSNF. DNA for the CDR3: TGTGCCAGCAGTTCCAGACTAGCGGGTCCATCAAACTTC.

CDR3 DNA: TGTGCCTGGAGTTCGGGTAACTCCTACGAGCAGTACTTC. Protein sequence: CAWSSGNSYEQYF. The gene calls are TRBV30 and TRBJ2-7; D remains ambiguous. Germline CDR1 is GTSNPN and CDR2 is SVGIG (reference sequence). V shed 2 bases and J shed 0 bases, with 8 bases lying between them. The CDR3 is 13 amino acids.